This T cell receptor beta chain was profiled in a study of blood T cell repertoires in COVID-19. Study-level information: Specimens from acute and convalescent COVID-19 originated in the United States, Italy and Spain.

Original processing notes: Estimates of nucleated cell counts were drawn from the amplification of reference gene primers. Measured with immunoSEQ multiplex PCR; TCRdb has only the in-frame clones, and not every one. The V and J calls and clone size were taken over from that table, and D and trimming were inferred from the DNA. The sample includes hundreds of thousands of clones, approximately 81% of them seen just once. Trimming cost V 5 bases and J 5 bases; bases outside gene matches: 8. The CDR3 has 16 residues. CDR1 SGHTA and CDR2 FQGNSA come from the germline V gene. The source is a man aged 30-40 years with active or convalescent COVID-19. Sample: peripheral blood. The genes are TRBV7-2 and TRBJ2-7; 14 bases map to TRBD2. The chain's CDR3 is CASSAGPGLAGDEQYF. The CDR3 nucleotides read TGTGCCAGCAGCGCCGGACCGGGACTAGCGGGAGACGAGCAGTACTTC.